Listed below are T cell receptor beta chains from one sample, sequenced in a study of cytomegalovirus exposure and HLA in healthy donors. TCRdb keeps only in-frame clones here, not all; method: immunoSEQ multiplex PCR. Among around 60,000 clones listed, more than 70% were seen once. Sequenced sample: PBMCs. These receptors were taken from a man aged 50-59 years in good health and CMV-seropositive. The CDR3 runs from the conserved cysteine through the conserved F or W. A D gene is named only where the DNA matches it firmly. Rows may omit the clone size; those that give it use once, few, many or a size class.

v_gene	d_gene	abundance	j_gene	CDR3nt	CDR3aa
TRBV4-1	NA	NA	TRBJ1-1	TGCGCCAGCAGCCAAGACATAGCCGGTGACGGCGAGAACACTGAAGCTTTCTTT	CASSQDIAGDGENTEAFF
TRBV2	TRBD2	NA	TRBJ2-1	TGTGCCAGCAGCCGAAGACTAGCGGGGAGCTCCTACAATGAGCAGTTCTTC	CASSRRLAGSSYNEQFF
TRBV4-3	TRBD2	NA	TRBJ2-7	TGCGCCAGCAGCCAAGATAGCGGCGGGGGGATAGGGGAGCAGTACTTC	CASSQDSGGGIGEQYF
TRBV4-3	TRBD1	NA	TRBJ2-4	TGCGCCAGCAGCCAACAGACAGGGGTCGGTGGAAACATTCAGTACTTC	CASSQQTGVGGNIQYF
TRBV7-9	NA	NA	TRBJ2-7	TGTGCCAGCAGCCCCCTCTTGGACATCTACGAGCAGTACTTC	CASSPLLDIYEQYF
TRBV5-8	TRBD1	NA	TRBJ1-2	TGTGCCAGCAGCTACTTCATTAGACAGGGGCCAGCTAACTATGGCTACACCTTC	CASSYFIRQGPANYGYTF
TRBV9	NA	NA	TRBJ2-3	TGTGCCAGCAGCGTAGTTTCAGGGGGCACAGATACGCAGTATTTT	CASSVVSGGTDTQYF
TRBV20-1	NA	NA	TRBJ1-2	TGCAGTGCTAGAGATCCACCAGGGGCGACCTTC	CSARDPPGATF
TRBV29-1	NA	NA	TRBJ2-3	TGCAGCGTTGATTCGGATACGCAGTATTTT	CSVDSDTQYF
TRBV5-1	NA	NA	TRBJ1-6	TGCGCCAGCAGCCACCGACCGACTGGCATAGACAGGAGGAATTCACCCCTCCACTTT	CASSHRPTGIDRRNSPLHF
TRBV7-8	NA	NA	TRBJ2-5	TGTGCCAGCAGACGCCCGGGACTGGATCAAGAGACCCAGTACTTC	CASRRPGLDQETQYF
TRBV7-2	TRBD1	NA	TRBJ1-2	TGTGCCAGCAGCACGGACAGGGGCGGTGGCTACACCTTC	CASSTDRGGGYTF
TRBV12-5	TRBD1	NA	TRBJ2-3	TGTGCTAGTGGTTTCCGGGACAGGGGCACAGATACGCAGTATTTT	CASGFRDRGTDTQYF
TRBV29-1	TRBD1	NA	TRBJ2-7	TGCAGCGTGGGGGACAGGGGACTCCTAGGCGAGCAGTACTTC	CSVGDRGLLGEQYF
TRBV5-1	TRBD1	NA	TRBJ1-1	TGCGCCAGCAGGCCCTACAGGGGTTACACTGAAGCTTTCTTT	CASRPYRGYTEAFF
TRBV9	TRBD1	NA	TRBJ2-5	TGTGCCAGCAGCCCAGAAGGGACAGCCCAAGAGACCCAGTACTTC	CASSPEGTAQETQYF
TRBV5-4	TRBD1	NA	TRBJ2-7	TGTGCCAGCAGCTTGCAATTAGGGGGACAGGCGCCCTACGAGCAGTACTTC	CASSLQLGGQAPYEQYF
TRBV2	TRBD2	NA	TRBJ2-3	TGTGCCAGCAGTAGTATGGGACTAGCCCACAGCACAGATACGCAGTATTTT	CASSSMGLAHSTDTQYF
TRBV5-1	TRBD1	NA	TRBJ1-1	TGCGCCAGCAGCCTTACAGGGGGACCTGAAGCTTTCTTT	CASSLTGGPEAFF
TRBV27	NA	NA	TRBJ2-6	TGTGCCAGCTGTTTTACCAGCTCTGGGGCCAACGTCCTGACTTTC	CASCFTSSGANVLTF
TRBV9	NA	NA	TRBJ2-3	TGTGCCAGCAGCCCCCTAGCCGGGGTAGCAGATACGCAGTATTTT	CASSPLAGVADTQYF
TRBV7-9	TRBD2	few	TRBJ2-2	TGTGCCAGCAGCTTCGGGGGACTAGCGCTTGCCGGGGAGCTGTTTTTT	CASSFGGLALAGELFF
TRBV28	TRBD1	NA	TRBJ1-1	TGTGCCAGCAGTTTCACTCCGGGACAGGGAAGACTCACTGAAGCTTTCTTT	CASSFTPGQGRLTEAFF
TRBV28	NA	NA	TRBJ1-2	TGTGCCAGCAGTTTGACAAACAACTATGGCTACACCTTC	CASSLTNNYGYTF
TRBV6-5	NA	NA	TRBJ1-2	TGTGCCAGCAGTGGAACGGGGGATGGCTACACCTTC	CASSGTGDGYTF
TRBV7-6	TRBD2	NA	TRBJ2-2	TGTGCCAGCAGACCTTGGGCTAGCGGGGCCGGGGAGCTGTTTTTT	CASRPWASGAGELFF
TRBV27	NA	NA	TRBJ1-1	TGTGCCAGCACGGGGGGGGTTAACACTGAAGCTTTCTTT	CASTGGVNTEAFF
TRBV27	TRBD2	NA	TRBJ2-1	TGTGCCAGCAACCGAGGGCTAGCGGGTGCCAATGAGCAGTTCTTC	CASNRGLAGANEQFF
TRBV10-2	NA	few	TRBJ2-3	TGCGCCAGCATGAGGGAGGCGGGGGCAGGGGCAGATACGCAGTATTTT	CASMREAGAGADTQYF
TRBV5-4	NA	NA	TRBJ2-1	TGTGCCAAGTCACAGGCTGACCAGTTCTTC	CAKSQADQFF
TRBV2	TRBD2	NA	TRBJ2-2	TGTGCCAGCAACATAGCGGGAGTCACCGGGGAGCTGTTTTTT	CASNIAGVTGELFF
TRBV9	TRBD2	NA	TRBJ2-3	TGTGCCAGCAGCCCAGGGGCGGGGGGGCCGACAGATACGCAGTATTTT	CASSPGAGGPTDTQYF
TRBV6-5	NA	NA	TRBJ2-1	TGTGCCAGCAATGAACGACAGACAATGAAGCAGTTCTTC	CASNERQTMKQFF
TRBV30	TRBD1	NA	TRBJ2-7	TGTGCCTGGAGATCGGAACAGGGGGTGTACGAGCAGTACTTC	CAWRSEQGVYEQYF
TRBV5-8	TRBD1	NA	TRBJ2-6	TGTGCCAGCAGCTTGGCCGGGACAGAGGCCGTCCTGACTTTC	CASSLAGTEAVLTF
TRBV19	TRBD1	NA	TRBJ1-1	TGTGCCAGTAGTTTAACCGGGACAGCTATGAACACTGAAGCTTTCTTT	CASSLTGTAMNTEAFF
TRBV9	TRBD1	NA	TRBJ2-1	TGTGCCAGCAGCCCCCGAGGACAGGGGTACGGCAATGAGCAGTTCTTC	CASSPRGQGYGNEQFF
TRBV5-4	TRBD1	NA	TRBJ1-4	TGTGCCAGCAGCTTACAGGGGGCTAATGAAAAACTGTTTTTT	CASSLQGANEKLFF
TRBV6-1	NA	once	TRBJ1-3	TGTGCCAGCAGTCCAGGGAGGGCTGGAAACACCATATATTTT	CASSPGRAGNTIYF
TRBV19	NA	NA	TRBJ1-4	TGTGCCAGTAGTGCCCAGTGGGGAGGGATAACTAATGAAAAACTGTTTTTT	CASSAQWGGITNEKLFF